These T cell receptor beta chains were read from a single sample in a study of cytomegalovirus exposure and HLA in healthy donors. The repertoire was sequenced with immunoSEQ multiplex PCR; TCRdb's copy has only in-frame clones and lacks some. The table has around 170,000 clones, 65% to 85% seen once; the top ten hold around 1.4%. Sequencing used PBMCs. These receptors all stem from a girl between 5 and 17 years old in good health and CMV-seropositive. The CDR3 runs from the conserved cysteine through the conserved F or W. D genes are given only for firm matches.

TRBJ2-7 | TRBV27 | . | CASSLIGHSTTHEQYF | TGTGCCAGCAGTTTAATCGGACATTCAACGACGCACGAGCAGTACTTC
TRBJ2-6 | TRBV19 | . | CASSRQRIGAGANVLTF | TGTGCCAGTAGTAGACAGAGGATAGGGGCTGGGGCCAACGTCCTGACTTTC
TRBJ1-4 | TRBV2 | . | CASNRGSTFQKLFF | TGTGCCAGCAATAGGGGGAGTACCTTTCAAAAACTGTTTTTT
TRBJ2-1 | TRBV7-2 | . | CASSPPGTYNEQFF | TGTGCCAGCAGCCCCCCCGGGACCTACAATGAGCAGTTCTTC
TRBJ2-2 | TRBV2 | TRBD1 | CASSPGQSNTGELFF | TGTGCCAGCAGCCCGGGACAGTCGAACACCGGGGAGCTGTTTTTT
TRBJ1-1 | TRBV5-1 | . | CASSLAPGNTEAFF | TGCGCCAGCAGCTTGGCGCCAGGGAACACTGAAGCTTTCTTT
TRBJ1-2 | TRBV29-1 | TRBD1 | CSVVGGPNYGYTF | TGCAGCGTTGTAGGGGGCCCAAACTATGGCTACACCTTC
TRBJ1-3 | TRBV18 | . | CASSPDRSQSGNTIYF | TGTGCCAGCTCACCCGACAGAAGCCAGTCTGGAAACACCATATATTTT
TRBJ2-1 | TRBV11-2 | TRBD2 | CASSFRPSGSSYNEQFF | TGTGCCAGCAGCTTCAGGCCTAGCGGAAGCTCCTACAATGAGCAGTTCTTC
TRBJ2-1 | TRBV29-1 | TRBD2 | CSVRDTSGVHNEQFF | TGCAGCGTTAGGGACACTAGCGGGGTTCACAATGAGCAGTTCTTC
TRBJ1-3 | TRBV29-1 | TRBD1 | CRAHRGSGNTIYF | TGCAGGGCCCACAGGGGCTCTGGAAACACCATATATTTT